Listed below are T cell receptor beta chains from one sample, sequenced in a study of blood T cell repertoires in COVID-19. Generated by immunoSEQ multiplex PCR, the TCRdb table keeps only in-frame clones and is missing some. The data show 100,000 to 150,000 clones, about four fifths seen once. Material for sequencing was peripheral blood. These receptor sequences come from a man in his forties or fifties with active or convalescent COVID-19. The CDR3 runs from the conserved cysteine through the conserved F or W. The order of the fields is J gene, D gene, clone size, V gene, CDR3 protein, CDR3 DNA. The D gene is left open where the match is weak. Size is omitted from some rows. Given values are once, few, many or a class for expanded clones.

TRBJ2-5	-	-	TRBV3-1/TRBV3-2	CASSQGRGETQYF	TGTGCCAGCAGCCAGGGGAGAGGAGAGACCCAGTACTTC
TRBJ2-5	TRBD2	-	TRBV2	CASSGLAGGPETQYF	TGTGCCAGCAGTGGACTAGCGGGGGGTCCAGAGACCCAGTACTTC
TRBJ1-2	-	-	TRBV5-1	CASRTDRSDYGYTF	TGCGCCAGCAGAACGGACAGAAGCGACTATGGCTACACCTTC
TRBJ2-3	-	-	TRBV7-3	CASSKGGAGRADTQYF	TGTGCCAGCAGCAAAGGGGGAGCGGGGCGCGCAGATACGCAGTATTTT
TRBJ2-2	-	-	TRBV20-1	CSASSGHTGELFF	TGCAGTGCTAGTAGCGGTCACACCGGGGAGCTGTTTTTT
TRBJ2-5	TRBD2	-	TRBV19	CASSPSGGAEQTQYF	TGTGCCAGTAGTCCGTCCGGGGGGGCCGAACAGACCCAGTACTTC
TRBJ2-2	-	-	TRBV18	CASSSLEGGELFF	TGTGCCAGCTCATCACTAGAGGGCGGGGAGCTGTTTTTT
TRBJ2-5	TRBD2	-	TRBV18	CASSAGLAETQYF	TGTGCCAGCTCCGCGGGACTAGCGGAGACCCAGTACTTC
TRBJ2-1	-	-	TRBV7-3	CASSRFGGLTHNEQFF	TGTGCCAGCAGCCGTTTCGGGGGACTGACACACAATGAGCAGTTCTTC
TRBJ2-7	-	-	TRBV3-1/TRBV3-2	CASSRRHYEQYF	TGTGCCAGCAGCCGGCGACACTACGAGCAGTACTTC
TRBJ1-6	TRBD1	-	TRBV30	CAWGTGMASPLHF	TGTGCCTGGGGGACAGGGATGGCTTCACCCCTCCACTTT
TRBJ2-1	TRBD2	-	TRBV27	CASSLSPGLVSAEQFF	TGTGCCAGCAGTTTATCCCCCGGACTAGTAAGTGCTGAGCAGTTCTTC
TRBJ2-7	TRBD2	-	TRBV10-3	CAIRGLAPHEQYF	TGTGCCATCCGAGGACTAGCCCCCCACGAGCAGTACTTC
TRBJ2-7	TRBD1	once	TRBV10-1	CASSDRGTGANEQYF	TGCGCCAGCAGTGACCGGGGGACAGGGGCCAACGAGCAGTACTTC
TRBJ1-6	-	-	TRBV6-5	CASTHPGINSPLHF	TGTGCCAGCACCCATCCAGGGATCAATTCACCCCTCCACTTT
TRBJ2-5	-	-	TRBV15	CATSSSPGETQYF	TGTGCCACCAGCAGTTCCCCCGGAGAGACCCAGTACTTC
TRBJ2-7	-	-	TRBV20-1	CSGDRGYEQYF	TGCAGTGGGGATCGGGGTTACGAGCAGTACTTC
TRBJ1-1	-	once	TRBV7-9	CASNSNRLEDTEAFF	TGTGCCAGCAACTCAAACAGGCTAGAGGACACTGAAGCTTTCTTT
TRBJ1-1	TRBD1	-	TRBV3-1/TRBV3-2	CASSHTGQADTEAFF	TGTGCCAGCAGCCACACCGGACAGGCGGACACTGAAGCTTTCTTT
TRBJ2-7	-	-	TRBV3-1/TRBV3-2	CASSQDRLSYEQYF	TGTGCCAGCAGCCAAGACAGGCTTTCCTACGAGCAGTACTTC
TRBJ2-3	TRBD1	-	TRBV18	CASSPGQGASDTQYF	TGTGCCAGCTCACCGGGACAGGGGGCTTCAGATACGCAGTATTTT
TRBJ1-3	-	-	TRBV10-3	CAIRGQISGNTIYF	TGTGCCATCAGAGGACAAATCTCTGGAAACACCATATATTTT
TRBJ1-4	-	once	TRBV24-1	CATRRQQNEKLFF	TGTGCCACCAGGAGACAGCAAAATGAAAAACTGTTTTTT
TRBJ1-2	-	-	TRBV27	CASSLSSAGLLYGYTF	TGTGCCAGCAGTTTATCGTCCGCGGGCCTGTTGTATGGCTACACCTTC
TRBJ2-2	TRBD1	-	TRBV7-2	CASSPQGRNTGELFF	TGTGCCAGCAGCCCACAGGGGCGGAACACCGGGGAGCTGTTTTTT
TRBJ1-6	-	-	TRBV7-2	CASSSRRGLGSPLHF	TGTGCCAGCAGCTCCCGGCGGGGTTTAGGATCACCCCTCCACTTT
TRBJ2-7	-	-	TRBV20-1	CSASTAEGLGEQYF	TGCAGTGCTAGTACCGCGGAGGGCCTAGGAGAGCAGTACTTC
TRBJ2-7	TRBD2	-	TRBV12-3/TRBV12-4	CASRSGGVYEQYF	TGTGCCAGCCGATCCGGGGGGGTCTACGAGCAGTACTTC
TRBJ2-1	TRBD2	-	TRBV18	CASSPRSGGTNEQFF	TGTGCCAGCTCACCCCGGAGCGGGGGGACCAATGAGCAGTTCTTC
TRBJ2-7	-	-	TRBV10-1	CASSGGGYEQYF	TGCGCCAGCAGTGGTGGCGGTTACGAGCAGTACTTC
TRBJ2-7	TRBD2	-	TRBV6-5	CASSPQGGEYEQYF	TGTGCCAGCAGTCCCCAGGGAGGGGAATACGAGCAGTACTTC
TRBJ1-2	TRBD1	-	TRBV12-3/TRBV12-4	CASGGQGFYGYTF	TGTGCCAGCGGGGGACAGGGATTCTATGGCTACACCTTC
TRBJ2-2	TRBD1	-	TRBV7-8	CASSLDRGETGELFF	TGTGCCAGCAGCTTAGACAGGGGCGAAACCGGGGAGCTGTTTTTT
TRBJ2-7	-	-	TRBV7-6	CASSLRVGGEQYF	TGTGCCAGCAGCTTAAGGGTCGGGGGCGAGCAGTACTTC
TRBJ1-2	-	-	TRBV18	CASSPGQTGASYGYTF	TGTGCCAGCTCACCGGGACAAACTGGGGCCTCCTATGGCTACACCTTC
TRBJ2-4	TRBD2	-	TRBV10-3	CAISATSGGEGKNIQYF	TGTGCCATCAGTGCGACTAGCGGGGGGGAGGGCAAAAACATTCAGTACTTC
TRBJ2-2	TRBD2	-	TRBV5-1	CASSPQMGGLVSAGELFF	TGCGCCAGCAGCCCTCAAATGGGGGGACTAGTTAGCGCCGGGGAGCTGTTTTTT
TRBJ1-5	TRBD1	-	TRBV2	CASSLTGVDQPQHF	TGTGCCAGCAGTCTGACAGGGGTCGATCAGCCCCAGCATTTT
TRBJ1-2	-	once	TRBV5-1	CASSLAGNGYTF	TGCGCCAGCAGCTTGGCGGGGAATGGCTACACCTTC
TRBJ1-6	-	-	TRBV19	CASSEEQGNSPLHF	TGTGCCAGTAGTGAGGAGCAGGGTAATTCACCCCTCCACTTT
TRBJ1-5	TRBD1	-	TRBV27	CASSSSGQGAPRFNQPQHF	TGTGCCAGCAGTTCGTCAGGACAGGGGGCGCCGAGGTTCAATCAGCCCCAGCATTTT
TRBJ1-1	-	-	TRBV30	CAWSVGGRGAFF	TGTGCCTGGAGTGTAGGGGGAAGAGGAGCTTTCTTT
TRBJ1-2	TRBD1	-	TRBV7-9	CASSLGTGTGGYTF	TGTGCCAGCAGCTTGGGGACAGGGACGGGTGGCTACACCTTC
TRBJ1-2	-	-	TRBV5-6	CASSPRGGGHGYTF	TGTGCCAGCAGCCCTAGGGGGGGAGGACATGGCTACACCTTC
TRBJ1-1	TRBD1	once	TRBV7-2	CASSSQGGAFF	TGTGCCAGCAGCTCACAGGGGGGGGCTTTCTTT
TRBJ2-4	-	few	TRBV2	CASAISILAKNIQYF	TGTGCCAGCGCGATTTCGATTCTAGCCAAAAACATTCAGTACTTC